Following are 30 T cell receptor beta chains from one sample sequenced in a study of cytomegalovirus exposure and HLA in healthy donors. Amplification used 60 Vbeta primers and 13 Jbeta primers. Measured with immunoSEQ multiplex PCR; TCRdb has only the in-frame clones, and not every one. Listed are about 62,000 clones; less than 6% falls within the top ten. Source material: PBMCs. The receptors stem from a man aged 25 to 45 in good health and CMV-seropositive.

This sequence joins TRBV6-1 and TRBJ1-5; TRBD1 matches 8 bases. CDR3 size: 15 residues. The J segment lost 5 bases and the V segment lost 7 bases, leaving 10 bases of the junction unmatched. CDR1 is MNHNS, CDR2 SASEGT, per germline. The CDR3 is CASIRDRTPDQPQHF. The CDR3 nucleotides read TGTGCCAGCATTAGGGACAGGACGCCTGATCAGCCCCAGCATTTT.

The chain recombines TRBV27 with TRBJ1-4; 9 positions match TRBD1. The CDR3 is 16 residues long. With V trimmed by 0 bases and J by 8 bases, 7 bases remained unmatched. Germline assignment: CDR1 MNHEY and CDR2 SMNVEV (reference sequence). The DNA for the CDR3 is TGTGCCAGCAGTTTATCGCCTGGGACAGGGAGGGAAAAACTGTTTTTT. The encoded protein is CASSLSPGTGREKLFF.

The chain is built from TRBV5-1 and TRBJ1-2; the match to TRBD1 covers 10 bases. The CDR3 totals 16 residues. Germline V CDR1 and CDR2: SGHRS, YFSETQ. V shed 4 bases, J shed 2 bases, and the junction held 8 bases outside the gene matches. The DNA for the CDR3 is TGCGCCAGCAGCCAGGACAGGGGGGATGTCAACTATGGCTACACCTTC. Protein: CASSQDRGDVNYGYTF.

The CDR3 DNA follows: TGTGCCAGCAGCCCAAGACAGACCTACGAGCAGTACTTC. Amino acids: CASSPRQTYEQYF. The V call is TRBV13, the J call TRBJ2-7, with a weak D call TRBD1 (5 bases). CDR1 is PRHDT and CDR2 is FYEKMQ in the germline V gene (reference sequence). Trimming cost V 5 bases and J 2 bases, with 10 bases left between them. CDR3 size: 13 residues. The entire variable domain, with the rest obtained from reference TRBV13 and TRBJ2-7, is as follows: AAGVIQSPRHLIKEKRETATLKCYPIPRHDTVYWYQQGPGQDPQFLISFYEKMQSDKGSIPDRFSAQQFSDYHSELNMSSLELGDSALYFCASSPRQTYEQYFGPGTRLTVT.

V gene TRBV11-2 combines with J gene TRBJ2-1; tentatively, D is TRBD1 (6 bases). The V and J ends lost 5 bases and 4 bases respectively, with 18 bases between them. This CDR3 contains 16 residues. Germline V CDR1 and CDR2: SGHAT, FQNNGV. DNA for the CDR3: TGTGCCAGCAGCATTCGACAGGCCCTTATTTACAATGAGCAGTTCTTC. This codes for CASSIRQALIYNEQFF.

The rearrangement uses TRBV14 and TRBJ1-2; D unclear. This CDR3 region has 12 residues. CDR1 and CDR2 from the germline V gene are SGHDN and FVKESK. V lost 4 bases and J 7 bases, leaving 10 bases between the germline ends. CDR3 bases: TGTGCCAGCAGCCCATTCTCGGGTGGCTACACCTTC. Its protein is CASSPFSGGYTF.

The chain carries TRBV5-6 and TRBJ1-6; 9 bases are a match to TRBD1. Germline V gene data show CDR1 as SGHDT and CDR2 as YYEEEE. V shed 5 bases and J 4 bases; nucleotides not matched to a gene: 10. The CDR3 is 17 residues long. CDR3 residues: CASRTQGQGIYNSPLHF. CDR3 nucleotides: TGTGCCAGCAGGACCCAAGGACAGGGGATATATAATTCACCCCTCCACTTT.

V usage is TRBV2 and J usage is TRBJ2-3; no reliable D call. In germline, CDR1 is SNHLY, CDR2 FYNNEI. The CDR3 spans 11 residues. V shed 6 bases and J shed 2 bases, with 3 bases lying between them. The CDR3, as DNA: TGTGCCAGCAGACTCACAGATACGCAGTATTTT. The encoded protein is CASRLTDTQYF. The complete variable domain, with remaining parts taken from reference TRBV2 and TRBJ2-3, reads EPEVTQTPSHQVTQMGQEVILRCVPISNHLYFYWYRQILGQKVEFLVSFYNNEISEKSEIFDDQFSVERPDGSNFTLKIRSTKLEDSAMYFCASRLTDTQYFGPGTRLTVL.

This rearrangement joins TRBV28 to TRBJ1-1, with a tentative D call TRBD1 (6 bases). The CDR3 consists of 12 residues. Germline CDR1 and CDR2: MDHEN and SYDVKM. V was pared by 9 bases and J by 5 bases, with 13 bases between. Here the CDR3 reads CASNRVSTEAFF. For the CDR3, the DNA is TGTGCCAGTAACAGGGTTAGTACTGAAGCTTTCTTT.

The rearrangement joins TRBV29-1 to TRBJ1-4, with 7 bases that match TRBD1. V lost 7 bases and J lost 5; bases outside the gene matches: 4. Germline assignment: CDR1 SQVTM and CDR2 ANQGSEA. CDR3 length: 12 residues. CDR3 bases: TGCAGCGCTCTGGGACAGAATGAAAAACTGTTTTTT. Translated, it gives CSALGQNEKLFF.

Regarding this clone: The same CDR3 is also encoded by other DNA sequences in this sample. The chain has TRBV21-1 and TRBJ1-1; the listed D gene, TRBD1, was not tested against the DNA. TRBV21-1 is labeled a pseudogene. There are 15 residues in the CDR3. The CDR3: CASSKGARGGTEAFF. CDR3 nucleotide sequence: TGTGCCAGCAGCAAAGGGGCCAGGGGCGGCACTGAAGCTTTCTTT.

A word on this clone: Other DNA sequences in the same sample also yield this CDR3. The chain joins TRBV6-1 to TRBJ2-7; D unresolved. The germline V gene encodes CDR1 MNHNS and CDR2 SASEGT. The CDR3 runs 12 residues. Deletions cut 4 bases from V and 2 bases from J, with 6 bases between. CDR3 amino acids: CASSGQTYEQYF. The CDR3 nucleotides are TGTGCCAGCAGTGGTCAGACCTACGAGCAGTACTTC.

This rearrangement joins TRBV5-4 to TRBJ2-2; TRBD1 agrees at 9 bases. The CDR3 covers 12 residues. The V segment lost 9 bases and the J segment 6 bases; nucleotides outside the gene matches: 3. Germline CDR1 and CDR2: SGHNT and YYREEE (reference sequence). The CDR3 DNA is TGTGCCACCAACAGGGGGCCCGGGGAGCTGTTTTTT. Its protein product is CATNRGPGELFF.

As regards this clone: At one boundary the junction diverges from the germline segment, which might be a read error. The chain is built from TRBV7-7 and TRBJ1-4; D possibly corresponds to TRBD1 (5 bases). This CDR3 comprises 13 residues. Germline CDR1 reads SSHAT; CDR2 reads FNYEAQ (reference sequence). The CDR3 coding sequence is TGTGCTAGCAGCTTAGGACATAATGAAAAACTGTTTTTT. Translating it yields CASSLGHNEKLFF. Full variable domain (outside the CDR3, taken from reference TRBV7-7 and TRBJ1-4): GAGVSQSPRYKVTKRGQDVTLRCDPISSHATLYWYQQALGQGPEFLTYFNYEAQPDKSGLPSDRFSAERPEGSISTLTIQRTEQRDSAMYRCASSLGHNEKLFFGSGTQLSVL.

The V and J genes are TRBV30 and TRBJ2-2; no clear D gene. This CDR3 region has 13 residues. CDR1 is GTSNPN, CDR2 SVGIG, per germline (reference sequence). V was shortened by 2 bases and J by 7 bases, with 11 bases between the two germline ends. CDR3 sequence reads: CAWSISDVGELFF. CDR3 coding DNA: TGTGCCTGGAGTATTTCAGATGTCGGGGAGCTGTTTTTT.

The rearrangement uses TRBV29-1 and TRBJ2-1; TRBD1 aligns across 7 bases. V lost 4 bases, J lost 0 bases, and 6 bases stayed unmatched. The CDR3 totals 15 residues. Germline values: CDR1 SQVTM, CDR2 ANQGSEA. CDR3 sequence reads: CSVGLAGGSYNEQFF. In nucleotides, the CDR3 is TGCAGCGTTGGGTTGGCAGGGGGCTCCTACAATGAGCAGTTCTTC.

This sequence joins TRBV19 and TRBJ2-3; D call uncertain. Trimming removed 3 bases at V and 0 bases at J, with 7 bases between. This CDR3 comprises 14 residues. Per the germline V gene, CDR1 is LNHDA and CDR2 is SQIVND (reference sequence). DNA for the CDR3: TGTGCCAGTAGTATTCGGTCTAGCACAGATACGCAGTATTTT. This sequence encodes CASSIRSSTDTQYF.

The chain combines TRBV7-8 with TRBJ2-3, with 10 nucleotides matching TRBD1. V gave up 5 bases and J gave up 4 bases; unmatched junction bases: 9. Germline V CDR1 and CDR2: SGHVS, FQNEAQ. The CDR3 runs 16 residues. Written as DNA, the CDR3 is TGTGCCAGCAGCCCCAGACCGGGACAGGGGCCAGATACGCAGTATTTT. It translates to CASSPRPGQGPDTQYF.

V and J are TRBV6-6 and TRBJ2-7; no clear D. The CDR3 extends over 14 amino acids. Germline V gene data show CDR1 as MNHNY and CDR2 as SVGAGI (reference sequence). V was shortened by 0 bases and J by 1 base, with 7 bases between the two germline ends. The CDR3 reads CASSYSEPSYEQYF. The CDR3 nucleotides are TGTGCCAGCAGTTACTCAGAGCCGTCCTACGAGCAGTACTTC.

The V gene is TRBV7-2, the J gene TRBJ2-3, with TRBD1 identical over 10 bases. CDR1 is SGHTA, CDR2 FQGNSA, per germline. V trimming: 2 bases; J trimming: 5 bases; junction bases outside the gene matches: 4. The CDR3 length is 15 residues. The CDR3 protein is CASSLWGQGKDTQYF. The CDR3 nucleotides are TGTGCCAGCAGCTTATGGGGACAGGGGAAAGATACGCAGTATTTT. The full variable domain, completed using reference TRBV7-2 and TRBJ2-3, is GAGVSQSPSNKVTEKGKDVELRCDPISGHTALYWYRQSLGQGLEFLIYFQGNSAPDKSGLPSDRFSAERTGGSVSTLTIQRTQQEDSAVYLCASSLWGQGKDTQYFGPGTRLTVL.

The chain combines TRBV9 with TRBJ2-3; weak D call: TRBD2 (5 bases). Germline lookup yields CDR1 SGDLS and CDR2 YYNGEE. The CDR3 sequence is 15 residues long. With 3 bases removed from V and 1 base from J, the gap between germline ends came to 12 bases. The CDR3 sequence is CASSDREIRTDTQYF. CDR3 sequence (DNA): TGTGCCAGCAGCGATCGGGAAATACGCACAGATACGCAGTATTTT.

The rearrangement joins TRBV7-9 to TRBJ1-1; TRBD1 agrees at 7 bases. The germline V gene has CDR1 SEHNR and CDR2 FQNEAQ (reference sequence). The CDR3 is made up of 15 amino acids. V dropped 1 base and J dropped 5; count of bases not matched to a gene: 7. The CDR3 spells CASSLEFTGETEAFF. CDR3 nucleotide sequence: TGTGCCAGCAGCTTAGAATTCACAGGGGAGACTGAAGCTTTCTTT.

V is TRBV9 and J is TRBJ2-2; 7 bases fit TRBD2. The trim removed 4 bases at V and 4 bases at J, leaving 10 bases unmatched. Germline lookup yields CDR1 SGDLS and CDR2 YYNGEE. The CDR3 extends over 16 amino acids. In nucleotides, the CDR3 is TGTGCCAGCAGCCCCTTTATGGGAGGGAGCACCGGGGAGCTGTTTTTT. Translated, it gives CASSPFMGGSTGELFF.

The chain links TRBV4-2 to TRBJ2-1; 12 bases fit TRBD2. Trimming at V came to 1 base and at J to 9 bases, leaving 13 bases not matched to a gene. This CDR3 contains 18 residues. CDR1 and CDR2 (germline): LGHNA, YNFKEQ. Here the CDR3 reads CASSQAVMRLAGEGEQFF. DNA of the CDR3: TGTGCCAGCAGCCAAGCGGTTATGCGACTAGCGGGAGAAGGTGAGCAGTTCTTC.

V and J are TRBV27 and TRBJ1-5; D possibly corresponds to TRBD1 (6 bases). The CDR3 sequence is 13 residues long. V dropped 8 bases and J dropped 0 bases, with 8 bases sitting between them. Germline V gene sequence: CDR1 MNHEY, CDR2 SMNVEV (reference sequence). The CDR3 here is CASQQGSNQPQHF. CDR3 sequence (DNA): TGTGCCAGCCAACAGGGTAGCAATCAGCCCCAGCATTTT.

This chain links TRBV6-5 with TRBJ2-5; 10 bases map to TRBD2. From germline, CDR1 is MNHEY and CDR2 SVGAGI. J lost 5 bases, V lost 7 bases, and 10 bases had no gene match. The CDR3 contains 15 residues. The CDR3 DNA follows: TGTGCCAGCACCTTAGCGGGGGGTAGGAGCGAGACCCAGTACTTC. Protein product: CASTLAGGRSETQYF.

The chain is built from TRBV7-9 and TRBJ1-2; D gene ambiguous. Trimming removed 1 base from V and 0 bases from J, with 12 bases in between. Germline CDR1 is SEHNR and CDR2 is FQNEAQ (reference sequence). This CDR3 has 16 residues. The CDR3 DNA reads as TGTGCCAGCAGCTTAGGGCAGGCCCCAGCTAACTATGGCTACACCTTC. This sequence encodes CASSLGQAPANYGYTF.

The J gene is TRBJ2-3, the V gene TRBV19; D unresolved. The germline gives CDR1 LNHDA, CDR2 SQIVND (reference sequence). The germline V and J ends were trimmed by 3 bases and 5 bases, with 12 bases remaining between them. The CDR3 contains 14 residues. Here the CDR3 DNA reads TGTGCCAGTAGTATTCTCGGTGCGGTAGATACGCAGTATTTT. Amino acids: CASSILGAVDTQYF.

The chain combines TRBV19 with TRBJ1-3, with D possibly matching TRBD1 (6 bases). V lost 3 bases, J lost 4 bases, and 10 bases lay in between. Germline V gene lookup returns CDR1 LNHDA and CDR2 SQIVND (reference sequence). The CDR3 sequence is 14 residues long. The CDR3 DNA reads TGTGCCAGTAGTATTCAGGGGCTCGGAAACACCATATATTTT. It specifies CASSIQGLGNTIYF.

V is TRBV14 and J is TRBJ2-3; a possible D gene is TRBD2 (5 bases). The ends were cut back, 4 bases at V and 5 bases at J, with 7 bases in the middle. Germline-derived CDR1 and CDR2 are SGHDN and FVKESK. CDR3 length: 12 amino acids. The CDR3: CASSPGGDTQYF. The CDR3 DNA reads as TGTGCCAGCAGCCCCGGAGGAGATACGCAGTATTTT.